In this sample, the clone carrying this T cell receptor beta chain turned up once. At one end the junction does not follow the germline gene, possibly because of a read error. A constant-region primer served to make TCR beta cDNA from roughly 500 ng total RNA. Slightly modified ARM-PCR with three nested multiplex PCR rounds yielded TCR beta libraries. Investigators reported that the first two PCR rounds, at 10 to 11 cycles each, used TRBV1-TRBV30 forward primers with a C-beta reverse primer. Each CDR3 protein is one row after TCRdb ran MiXCR on the multiplex PCR reads. The sample has tens of thousands of distinct CDR3 sequences, under 75% seen once. Joint extraction of RNA and DNA used about 17-31 mg of bulk tissue that was unsorted. The CDR3 extends over 14 amino acids. Germline V lookup: CDR1 SQVTM, CDR2 ANQGSEA. This sample was taken from a study of tumor-infiltrating lymphocytes in primary liver carcinoma.

Sequenced sample: tumor-adjacent normal liver tissue. This sequence originates from a man in his forties or fifties with primary liver carcinoma and hepatitis B virus infection. The chain joins TRBV29-1 to TRBJ2-7, with a tentative D call TRBD2 (6 bases). The CDR3 nucleotides read TGCAGCGTTCAGCCGGACTCTGGTCGGAGGGAGCGGTACTTC. This encodes CSVQPDSGRRERYF.